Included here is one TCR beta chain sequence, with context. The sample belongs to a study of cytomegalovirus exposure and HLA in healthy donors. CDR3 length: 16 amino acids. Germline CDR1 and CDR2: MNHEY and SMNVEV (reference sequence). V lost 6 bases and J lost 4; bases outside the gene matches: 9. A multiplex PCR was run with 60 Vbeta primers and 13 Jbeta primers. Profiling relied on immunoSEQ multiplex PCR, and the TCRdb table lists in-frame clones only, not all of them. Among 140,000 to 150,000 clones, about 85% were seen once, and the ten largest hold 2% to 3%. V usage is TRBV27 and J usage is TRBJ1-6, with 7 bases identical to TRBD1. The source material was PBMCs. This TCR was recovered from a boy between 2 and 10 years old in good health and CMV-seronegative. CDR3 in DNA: TGTGCCAGCAGGGGGGACAGCCTATTTTATAATTCACCCCTCCACTTT. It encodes CASRGDSLFYNSPLHF.